This TCR beta chain is drawn from a study of T cells in Graves' hyperthyroidism and ophthalmopathy (dated by TCRdb to 2018 to 2020). About the study as a whole: Peripheral blood samples were taken at the time of initial diagnosis, prior to any treatment. According to the paper, TCR Vbeta CDR3 sequencing was carried out on around 140 peripheral blood samples, which came from approximately 41 ophthalmopathy, 70 to 80 hyperthyroidism and roughly 17 progressor patients. Thyroid tissue and blood T-cell repertoires from roughly 6 Graves' hyperthyroidism patients were also compared in the study. Prospective prediction of ophthalmopathy was tested in an independent validation cohort consisting of fewer than 20 hyperthyroidism patients and about 17 patients who later progressed to ophthalmopathy. Once sampling was done, hyperthyroidism patients were given methimazole at a starting dose of 30 mg daily, whereas ophthalmopathy patients were given high-dose intravenous methylprednisolone. The approximately 98 discovery patients were randomly divided into training and test sets at a 7:3 ratio. To identify distinguishing TCR V-J signatures, a discovery cohort of about 100 patients was used, comprising under 45 with Graves' ophthalmopathy and 57 with stable Graves' hyperthyroidism. What the study reported, not specific to this receptor: Sample size was not statistically predetermined, and blinding of investigators to group allocation was not performed. A model built on a 13 V-J signature distinguished ophthalmopathy from stable hyperthyroidism, reaching roughly 88% sensitivity and approximately 83% specificity in cross-validation and 80%/75% in testing. During validation, the model predicted progression to ophthalmopathy a median of around 6 months ahead of onset, with approximately 70% sensitivity and about 75% specificity. Most expanded thyroid clonotypes (frequency above 0.001) were also found in blood, which suggests that blood repertoires may mirror thyroid immune responses.

Amplification of TCR beta CDR3 regions was carried out from RNA transcripts. The TCR CDR3 was subjected to a first round of RT-PCR using the HTBI primer set and the Qiagen OneStep RT-PCR kit. Libraries were constructed in a second round of multiplex PCR, after which size selection and purification were performed. Sequencing of the libraries was done on an Illumina HiSeq2000 using paired-end 100 bp reads. The source study handled its data this way. SOAPnuke was used to process the raw data, throwing out any read that contained adapters or uncalled bases, had a mean Phred below 15, or lacked an exact constant-primer or identifier match. High-quality paired reads were merged with COPE v1.2.5, and unique nucleotide sequences were defined as clonotypes. MiTCR v1.1 was used to align the clonotypes against IMGT TRBV, TRBD and TRBJ reference segments. The analysis was restricted to V-J combinations with a frequency above 0.0001, which together covered 99.2% of the repertoires. The TCS score was defined as F50 (clonal expansion) divided by E x V (chaos), with BLOSUM62-based TCRdist calculated between CDR3 peptides within each V-J. Welch's t-statistics and random forest reduced 450 to 600 V-J features to 10 to 15, which were used in a naive Bayes classifier (R e1071). The public reads were reprocessed in TCRdb via fastp at Q25 and MiXCR, keeping in-frame beta chains. Rows matching on CDR3 protein sequence are summarized as one entry with the most common DNA and genes. V and J calls and clone size were set by TCRdb, not the authors. The sample has 700,000 or so distinct CDR3 sequences on record, roughly 15% of them singletons. The ten largest account for 12% of the sample.

The V end loses 0 bases and the J end loses 9 bases, and a stretch of 18 bases separates them. Looking up the germline V gene (reference sequence) yields CDR1 DFQATT and CDR2 SNEGSKA. The CDR3, cysteine through phenylalanine, is 14 amino acids long. Only the CDR3 part of the read is kept: 42 bases, read in frame from the first base. This clonotype was counted at least ten times. Its antigen is not yet known. The record has no base qualities; no much larger clone is one base away. Ophthalmopathy patients had moderately to severely active disease, Clinical Activity Score of at least 3, NOSPECS grade of at least 4, and duration under 3 months. Exclusion was applied to patients with uncontrolled infections, other autoimmune diseases, pregnancy or lactation. Diagnoses relied on clinical symptoms, serum thyroxine and TRAb, thyroid ultrasound and orbital computed tomography. PBMCs were isolated from about 9.1 ml of fresh peripheral blood by Ficoll-Paque density gradient centrifugation. Trizol reagent was used to extract total RNA, and RNA quality was then checked on an Agilent 2100 Bioanalyzer.

Recombination connected TRBV20-1 to TRBJ2-7, and the D gene may be TRBD2, 5 bases matching. This TCR was sampled from a woman aged 45-60 years with Graves' ophthalmopathy. Specimen: blood. The DNA reads TGCAGTGCTAGAGATCCCAGCGGCAAACTCGGGCAGTACTTC. Protein translation: CSARDPSGKLGQYF.